These T cell receptor beta chains were read from a single sample in a study of cytomegalovirus exposure and HLA in healthy donors. Profiled with immunoSEQ multiplex PCR; TCRdb holds only in-frame clones, not every one. Here the sample spans 200,000 to 300,000 clones, roughly 86% being singletons. The source material was PBMCs. These receptors were taken from a woman in her thirties or forties in good health and CMV-seropositive. Each CDR3 is given with its conserved first and last residue. Fields, in order: CDR3 length, V gene, J gene, clone size, D gene, CDR3 protein, CDR3 DNA. The D gene is left open where the match is weak. Clone size appears in some rows only: once, few, many, or a class for an expanded clone.

17	TRBV7-2	TRBJ1-2	.	.	CASSLGGHSGPNYGYTF	TGTGCCAGCAGCTTAGGGGGACACTCCGGGCCCAACTATGGCTACACCTTC
14	TRBV18	TRBJ2-7	.	TRBD1	CASSPGTGLYEQYF	TGTGCCAGCTCACCCGGGACAGGCCTATACGAGCAGTACTTC
12	TRBV18	TRBJ2-7	.	.	CASSPGVYEQYF	TGTGCCAGCTCACCGGGCGTCTACGAGCAGTACTTC
15	TRBV7-9	TRBJ2-7	.	TRBD2	CASSTGLAGVGEQYF	TGTGCCAGCAGCACGGGACTAGCGGGAGTGGGAGAGCAGTACTTC
15	TRBV7-9	TRBJ2-1	.	.	CASSRQAGSYNEQFF	TGTGCCAGCAGCCGACAGGCGGGCTCCTACAATGAGCAGTTCTTC
18	TRBV28	TRBJ2-2	.	TRBD2	CASSFGIRAGVGPGELFF	TGTGCCAGCAGTTTCGGTATTCGGGCGGGAGTGGGCCCCGGGGAGCTGTTTTTT
16	TRBV15	TRBJ2-1	.	.	CATSRAAPSSYNEQFF	TGTGCCACCAGCAGAGCAGCGCCCAGCTCCTACAATGAGCAGTTCTTC
15	TRBV5-8	TRBJ2-5	.	TRBD1	CASSLGGQSWETQYF	TGTGCCAGCAGCTTGGGGGGACAGTCATGGGAGACCCAGTACTTC
13	TRBV7-3	TRBJ2-5	.	TRBD2	CASSFTSAETQYF	TGTGCCAGCAGCTTCACTAGCGCCGAGACCCAGTACTTC
16	TRBV11-3	TRBJ2-7	few	TRBD1	CASSLRTGGSSGEQYF	TGTGCCAGCAGCCTTAGGACAGGGGGCTCCTCGGGCGAGCAGTACTTC
15	TRBV7-9	TRBJ2-3	.	.	CASSSGLQSTDTQYF	TGTGCCAGCAGCTCAGGACTACAGAGCACAGATACGCAGTATTTT
14	TRBV30	TRBJ1-6	once	.	CAWRTGQGNSPLHF	TGTGCCTGGAGGACAGGACAAGGTAATTCACCCCTCCACTTT
15	TRBV7-9	TRBJ1-4	.	TRBD1	CASSFRGQVGEKLFF	TGTGCCAGCAGCTTCAGGGGGCAGGTTGGTGAAAAACTGTTTTTT
17	TRBV4-2	TRBJ2-5	.	TRBD2	CASSQEFGLAGEQTQYF	TGTGCCAGCAGCCAAGAGTTCGGGCTAGCGGGAGAACAGACCCAGTACTTC
14	TRBV6-5	TRBJ1-2	few	TRBD1	CASSSGQGNYGYTF	TGTGCCAGCAGCTCTGGACAGGGAAACTATGGCTACACCTTC
16	TRBV5-4	TRBJ2-2	.	TRBD2	CASSDGRGRGSGELFF	TGTGCCAGCAGCGACGGCCGCGGGAGAGGGAGCGGGGAGCTGTTTTTT
15	TRBV4-3	TRBJ2-1	.	TRBD1	CASSQEDRGGDEQFF	TGCGCCAGCAGCCAGGAGGACAGGGGAGGTGATGAGCAGTTCTTC
15	TRBV11-2	TRBJ1-2	.	TRBD1	CASSLVGTGPYGYTF	TGTGCCAGCAGCTTAGTTGGGACAGGGCCCTATGGCTACACCTTC
16	TRBV6-6	TRBJ2-7	.	TRBD2	CASSYRLAGEEYEQYF	TGTGCCAGCAGTTACCGACTAGCGGGAGAAGAATACGAGCAGTACTTC
14	TRBV19	TRBJ1-3	.	TRBD1	CASTGRDSRNTIYF	TGTGCCAGTACCGGCCGGGACAGCAGAAACACCATATATTTT
13	TRBV6-1	TRBJ1-4	.	.	CASSERGTEKLFF	TGTGCCAGCAGTGAACGGGGGACCGAAAAACTGTTTTTT
14	TRBV7-3	TRBJ2-3	.	TRBD1	CASSPAGGVDTQYF	TGTGCCAGCAGCCCGGCAGGGGGCGTAGATACGCAGTATTTT
14	TRBV6-6	TRBJ1-2	.	.	CASSYSQTGYGYTF	TGTGCCAGCAGTTACTCTCAAACAGGCTATGGCTACACCTTC
10	TRBV6-5	TRBJ2-7	once	.	CASGRYEQYF	TGTGCCAGCGGGAGGTACGAGCAGTACTTC
17	TRBV5-1	TRBJ1-1	.	.	CASSWVIGGAMHTEAFF	TGCGCCAGCAGTTGGGTAATCGGGGGGGCGATGCACACTGAAGCTTTCTTT
13	TRBV9	TRBJ2-7	.	TRBD1	CASNRGEGYEQYF	TGTGCCAGCAACAGGGGGGAAGGTTACGAGCAGTACTTC
15	TRBV5-1	TRBJ1-2	.	TRBD1	CASSSAGTGGYGYTF	TGCGCCAGCAGCTCCGCCGGGACAGGGGGTTATGGCTACACCTTC
14	TRBV7-9	TRBJ1-1	.	TRBD1	CASSYEGADTEAFF	TGTGCCAGCAGCTACGAGGGGGCGGACACTGAAGCTTTCTTT
17	TRBV29-1	TRBJ1-2	.	.	CSVEDPIDSRPNYGYTF	TGCAGCGTTGAAGATCCTATTGACAGCCGGCCTAACTATGGCTACACCTTC
13	TRBV18	TRBJ1-1	once	.	CASSPPQTGEAFF	TGTGCCAGCTCACCACCGCAGACAGGTGAAGCTTTCTTT
16	TRBV7-3	TRBJ2-3	.	TRBD1	CASSFDRGLGTDTQYF	TGTGCCAGCAGCTTCGACAGGGGATTGGGCACAGATACGCAGTATTTT